The 20 T cell receptor beta chains below come from one sample, sequenced in a study of a mutant IDH1 vaccine in newly diagnosed glioma. The assay was immunoSEQ multiplex PCR, and TCRdb's table has in-frame clones only and misses some. The data contain approximately 100,000 clones, under 90% of them singletons. Their antigens are not known. Time point denoted: week 47, end of study. Each dose of the vaccine consisted of 300 ug of mutant IDH1 20-mer peptide, with topical imiquimod. Sequencing was performed on PBMCs, taken from a glioma patient whose treatment included an IDH1 peptide vaccine. The origin of the receptors is a woman aged 50 to 60 with glioma.

The chain combines TRBV27 with TRBJ2-1; D gene unclear. The CDR3 extends over 12 amino acids. The germline V gene encodes CDR1 MNHEY and CDR2 SMNVEV (reference sequence). V lost 5 bases and J 9 bases, leaving 11 bases between the germline ends. The CDR3 sequence is CASSTTGREQFF. The CDR3 nucleotides read TGTGCCAGCAGTACGACTGGACGTGAGCAGTTCTTC.

The chain has TRBV5-6 and TRBJ2-2; 8 nucleotides agree with TRBD2. Germline-derived CDR1 and CDR2 are SGHDT and YYEEEE. The CDR3 runs to 17 residues. With V trimmed by 0 bases and J by 0 bases, 4 bases remained unmatched. CDR3 bases: TGTGCCAGCAGCTTGGGACGCGGGAGGCCGAACACCGGGGAGCTGTTTTTT. Translation gives CASSLGRGRPNTGELFF.

The chain is built from TRBV6-5 and TRBJ2-3; TRBD1 agrees at 10 bases. CDR3 length equals 15 residues. The V and J ends lost 10 bases and 11 bases, in that order; junction bases with no gene match: 18. Germline V gives CDR1 MNHEY, CDR2 SVGAGI. The CDR3 sequence: CAITDTGTGASKQYF. CDR3 bases: TGTGCCATCACAGATACCGGGACAGGGGCGTCAAAGCAGTATTTT.

V usage is TRBV28 and J usage is TRBJ1-2, with TRBD1 identical over 7 bases. V lost 5 bases, J lost 2 bases, and 5 bases stayed unmatched. Germline loops: CDR1 MDHEN, CDR2 SYDVKM. The CDR3 length is 14 residues. The CDR3, as DNA: TGTGCCAGCAGTCCGTTACAGGGGAACTATGGCTACACCTTC. Translated, it gives CASSPLQGNYGYTF.

This chain connects TRBV11-3 to TRBJ1-1; D gene uncertain. Germline loops: CDR1 SGHNT, CDR2 YENEEA. V was trimmed by 1 base and J by 1 base, leaving 7 bases between them. The CDR3 length is 14 residues. The CDR3 DNA follows: TGTGCCAGCAGCTTAGGAGGTGCGAACACTGAAGCTTTCTTT. This encodes CASSLGGANTEAFF. The variable domain in full, with the rest retrieved from reference TRBV11-3 and TRBJ1-1, is EAGVVQSPRYKIIEKKQPVAFWCNPISGHNTLYWYLQNLGQGPELLIRYENEEAVDDSQLPKDRFSAERLKGVDSTLKIQPAELGDSAVYLCASSLGGANTEAFFGQGTRLTVV.

This clone was detected a few times. The V gene is TRBV27, the J gene TRBJ2-2, with D uncertain. V lost 3 bases, J lost 7 bases, and 6 bases lay in between. Germline-derived CDR1 and CDR2 are MNHEY and SMNVEV (reference sequence). This CDR3 is 12 amino acids long. The CDR3 DNA reads as TGTGCCAGCAGTTTCCTATACGGGGAGCTGTTTTTT. Protein: CASSFLYGELFF.

V usage is TRBV28 and J usage is TRBJ2-7; D not certain. The CDR3 runs 14 residues. V was trimmed by 5 bases and J by 3 bases, leaving 14 bases between them. Germline V gene data show CDR1 as MDHEN and CDR2 as SYDVKM. CDR3 amino acids: CASSSSGSRYEQYF. In DNA, the CDR3 is TGTGCCAGCAGTAGCTCAGGTAGCCGCTACGAGCAGTACTTC.

This sequence joins TRBV28 and TRBJ2-4; D may be TRBD2 (5 bases). The CDR3 spans 16 residues. Trimming stripped 5 bases from V and 2 bases from J, with 16 bases between. Germline assignment: CDR1 MDHEN and CDR2 SYDVKM. The CDR3 region is CASSLGEIITKNIQYF. The CDR3, as DNA: TGTGCCAGCAGTCTCGGGGAAATTATTACCAAAAACATTCAGTACTTC. Filled out from reference TRBV28 and TRBJ2-4, the complete variable domain reads DVKVTQSSRYLVKRTGEKVFLECVQDMDHENMFWYRQDPGLGLRLIYFSYDVKMKEKGDIPEGYSVSREKKERFSLILESASTNQTSMYLCASSLGEIITKNIQYFGAGTRLSVL.

The rearrangement links TRBV28 to TRBJ2-5; no clear D. CDR3 length: 13 residues. V was pared by 3 bases and J by 1 base, with 6 bases between. Germline V lookup: CDR1 MDHEN, CDR2 SYDVKM. In DNA, the CDR3 is TGTGCCAGCAGTTTCGGCACCCAAGAGACCCAGTACTTC. Translation gives CASSFGTQETQYF.

The V call is TRBV10-2, the J call TRBJ2-5; 14 bases align to TRBD2. The CDR3 consists of 14 residues. The trim removed 6 bases at V and 7 bases at J, leaving 4 bases unmatched. Germline V gene data show CDR1 as WSHSY and CDR2 as SAAADI. For the CDR3, the DNA is TGCGCCAGCAGAGGACTAGCGGGAGGTGGGACCCAGTACTTC. It is translated as CASRGLAGGGTQYF.

V usage is TRBV5-1 and J usage is TRBJ1-2, with a tentative D call TRBD1 (5 bases). Trimming cost V 0 bases and J 4 bases, with 10 bases left between them. CDR3 length equals 14 residues. Germline CDR1 is SGHRS and CDR2 is YFSETQ. The CDR3 reads CASSLAQGGYGYTF. The CDR3 nucleotides read TGCGCCAGCAGCTTGGCGCAGGGAGGCTATGGCTACACCTTC.

This chain uses TRBV6-5 with TRBJ2-5; tentatively, D is TRBD2 (6 bases). V was trimmed by 6 bases and J by 5 bases, leaving 13 bases between them. This CDR3 region has 13 residues. Germline V gene data show CDR1 as MNHEY and CDR2 as SVGAGI. The CDR3 nucleotides read TGTGCCAGCAGACCCCTGGGGGGTGAGACCCAGTACTTC. It yields the protein CASRPLGGETQYF.

J is TRBJ2-3 and V is TRBV9; weak D call: TRBD2 (6 bases). Trimming shortened V by 4 bases and J by 0 bases, and 15 bases separated the two germline ends. CDR1 SGDLS and CDR2 YYNGEE come from the germline V gene. The CDR3 length is 16 residues. The CDR3: CASSLFGGTSTDTQYF. The DNA of the CDR3 is TGTGCCAGCAGCCTCTTTGGTGGGACTAGCACAGATACGCAGTATTTT.

This clone has a handful of counts. The CDR3 protein is CASSQFTGHGGSPLHF. The CDR3, as DNA: TGTGCCAGCAGCCAATTCACCGGACACGGAGGTTCACCCCTCCACTTT. The chain combines TRBV14 with TRBJ1-6, with D perhaps TRBD1 (5 bases). There are 16 residues in the CDR3. CDR1 and CDR2 from the germline V gene are SGHDN and FVKESK. The V gene lost 2 bases and the J gene lost 9 bases, with 17 bases spanning the gap.

The chain combines TRBV30 with TRBJ2-1; the match to TRBD2 covers 10 bases. The CDR3 is 18 residues long. Per the germline V gene, CDR1 is GTSNPN and CDR2 is SVGIG (reference sequence). J gave up 0 bases and V 0 bases, and 8 bases lay outside the gene matches. CDR3 DNA sequence: TGTGCCTGGAGTGTTTTAGCGGGAGGTTCCTTCTCCTACAATGAGCAGTTCTTC. This codes for CAWSVLAGGSFSYNEQFF.

The rearrangement links TRBV5-1 to TRBJ1-1; TRBD1 agrees at 8 bases. CDR3 length equals 14 residues. Germline lookup yields CDR1 SGHRS and CDR2 YFSETQ. V gave up 6 bases and J gave up 1 base; unmatched junction bases: 5. The CDR3 loop is CASTVGQANTEAFF. The CDR3, as DNA: TGCGCCAGCACGGTGGGACAGGCGAACACTGAAGCTTTCTTT.

This clone showed up just once. This rearrangement joins TRBV5-6 to TRBJ2-5; perhaps TRBD1 as D (6 bases). Between the trimmed V and J ends, which lost 3 bases and 2 bases, there was a span of 11 bases. CDR3 length: 14 residues. Germline CDR1 SGHDT, CDR2 YYEEEE. CDR3 DNA: TGTGCCAGCAGCTCAATAGGGGGTCAAGAGACCCAGTACTTC. Its protein is CASSSIGGQETQYF. The complete variable domain, with remaining parts taken from reference TRBV5-6 and TRBJ2-5, reads DAGVTQSPTHLIKTRGQQVTLRCSPKSGHDTVSWYQQALGQGPQFIFQYYEEEERQRGNFPDRFSGHQFPNYSSELNVNALLLGDSALYLCASSSIGGQETQYFGPGTRLLVL.

This rearrangement joins TRBV9 to TRBJ1-5; tentatively, D is TRBD1 (5 bases). The germline V gene has CDR1 SGDLS and CDR2 YYNGEE. Between the trimmed V and J ends, which lost 0 bases and 5 bases, there was a span of 9 bases. The CDR3 sequence is 14 residues long. The CDR3 nucleotides read TGTGCCAGCAGCGTAGTGGACACCGATCAGCCCCAGCATTTT. It codes for CASSVVDTDQPQHF.

The V call is TRBV10-3, the J call TRBJ1-2, with D unresolved. Germline-derived CDR1 and CDR2 are ENHRY and SYGVKD. Trimming stripped 0 bases from V and 4 bases from J, with 9 bases between. This CDR3 is 14 amino acids long. The chain's CDR3 is CAISESSDTYGYTF. The DNA of the CDR3 is TGTGCCATCAGTGAGTCGTCAGACACCTATGGCTACACCTTC.

This clone appeared once. The chain combines TRBV6-1 with TRBJ2-3, with 13 nucleotides matching TRBD2. Looked up from germline, CDR1 is MNHNS and CDR2 is SASEGT. The CDR3 has 15 amino acids. With 6 bases clipped from V and 4 bases from J, the junction kept 4 bases outside the gene matches. CDR3 sequence reads: CASRRTSGRPDTQYF. In nucleotides, the CDR3 is TGTGCCAGCAGGCGGACTAGCGGGAGACCAGATACGCAGTATTTT.